Sequencing of this T cell receptor (beta chain) was carried out in a study of beta chain features in type 1 diabetes. Study summary: No age, gender or cell yield differences were seen between patients and healthy donors.

The germline V gene encodes CDR1 MDHEN and CDR2 SYDVKM. The CDR3 contains 11 residues. Trimming took off 7 bases at V and 4 bases at J, with 5 bases between the two ends. Expressed TCRB transcripts were sequenced after all isolated RNA was converted to cDNA. Reads from naive, central memory and regulatory T cell samples averaged roughly 3.8 million. The protocol was immunoSEQ multiplex PCR, while the TCRdb copy is restricted to in-frame clones and leaves out a portion. The data contain around 330,000 clones, roughly 11% of them seen just once; the ten biggest clones take up 0.015%. The study, taken as a whole, reports: The VDJ junctions of type 1 diabetes patients carried fewer insertions and more deletions.

Stem cell-like memory, regulatory, central memory and naive CD4+ cells were sorted via CD45RO/CCR7/CD25/CD127/CD95/CD27. As to this clone: No antigen is known for it.

This TCR was sampled from a woman in her 30s in good health. The sample was naive CD4+ T cells from blood. V gene TRBV28 combines with J gene TRBJ2-1; D unclear. The CDR3 region has the DNA TGTGCCAGCACCCTTTACAATGAGCAGTTCTTC. It codes for CASTLYNEQFF.